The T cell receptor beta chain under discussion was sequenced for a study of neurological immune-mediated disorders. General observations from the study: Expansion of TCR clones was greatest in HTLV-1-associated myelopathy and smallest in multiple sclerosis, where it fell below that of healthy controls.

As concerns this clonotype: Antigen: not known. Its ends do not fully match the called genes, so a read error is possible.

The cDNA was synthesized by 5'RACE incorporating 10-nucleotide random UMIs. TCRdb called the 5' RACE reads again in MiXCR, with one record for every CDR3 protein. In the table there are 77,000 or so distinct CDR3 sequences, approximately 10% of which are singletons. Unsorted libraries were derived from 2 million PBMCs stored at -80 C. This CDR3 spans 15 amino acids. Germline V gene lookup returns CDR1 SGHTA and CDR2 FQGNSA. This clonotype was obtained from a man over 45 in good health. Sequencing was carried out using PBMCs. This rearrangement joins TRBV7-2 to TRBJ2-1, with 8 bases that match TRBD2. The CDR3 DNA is TGTGCCAGCAGCTTAGATGCGGGGGGAACGAATGAGCACTTCTTC. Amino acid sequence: CASSLDAGGTNEHFF.